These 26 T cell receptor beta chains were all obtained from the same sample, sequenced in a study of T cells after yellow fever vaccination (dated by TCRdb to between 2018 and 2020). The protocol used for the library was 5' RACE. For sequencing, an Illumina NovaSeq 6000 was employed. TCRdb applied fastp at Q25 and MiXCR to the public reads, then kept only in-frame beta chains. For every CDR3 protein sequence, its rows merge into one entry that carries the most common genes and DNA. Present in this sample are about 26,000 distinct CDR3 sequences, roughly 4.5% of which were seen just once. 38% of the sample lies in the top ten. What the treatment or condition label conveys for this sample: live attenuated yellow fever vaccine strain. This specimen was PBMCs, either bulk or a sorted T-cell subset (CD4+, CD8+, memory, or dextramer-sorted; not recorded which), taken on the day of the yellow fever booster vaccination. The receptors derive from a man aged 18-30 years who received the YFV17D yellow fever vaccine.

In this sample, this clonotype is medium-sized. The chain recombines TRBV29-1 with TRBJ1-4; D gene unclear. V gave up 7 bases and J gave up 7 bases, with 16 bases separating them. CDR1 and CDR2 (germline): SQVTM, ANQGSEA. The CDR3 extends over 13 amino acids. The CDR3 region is CSACEPLGEKLFF. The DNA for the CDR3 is TGCAGCGCCTGCGAACCTTTGGGTGAAAAACTGTTTTTT.

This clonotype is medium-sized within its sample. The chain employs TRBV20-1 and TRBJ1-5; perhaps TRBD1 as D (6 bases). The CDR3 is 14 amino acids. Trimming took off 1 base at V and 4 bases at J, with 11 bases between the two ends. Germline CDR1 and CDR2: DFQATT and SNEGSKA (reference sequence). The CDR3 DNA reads TGCAGTGCTAGAGCCCTCCAGGGGAATCAGCCCCAGCATTTT. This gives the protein CSARALQGNQPQHF.

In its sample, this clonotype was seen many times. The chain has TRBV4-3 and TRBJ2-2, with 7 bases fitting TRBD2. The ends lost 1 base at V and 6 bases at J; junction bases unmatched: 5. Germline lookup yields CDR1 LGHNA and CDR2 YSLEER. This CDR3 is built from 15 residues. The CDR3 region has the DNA TGCGCCAGCAGCCAAGGGACTAGTGGTTCCGGGGAGCTGTTTTTT. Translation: CASSQGTSGSGELFF.

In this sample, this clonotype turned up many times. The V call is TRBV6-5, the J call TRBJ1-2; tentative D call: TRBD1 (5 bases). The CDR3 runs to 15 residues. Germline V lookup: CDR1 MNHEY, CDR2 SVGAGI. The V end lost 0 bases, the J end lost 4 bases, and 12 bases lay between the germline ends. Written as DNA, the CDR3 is TGTGCCAGCAGTTACTCGGGGACCCCGGGCTATGGCTACACCTTC. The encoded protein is CASSYSGTPGYGYTF.

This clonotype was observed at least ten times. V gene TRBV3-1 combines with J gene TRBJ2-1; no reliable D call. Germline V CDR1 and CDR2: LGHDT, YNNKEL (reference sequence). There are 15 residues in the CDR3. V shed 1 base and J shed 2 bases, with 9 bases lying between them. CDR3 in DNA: TGTGCCAGCAGCCAAGGTCCACAGACCTACAATGAGCAGTTCTTC. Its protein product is CASSQGPQTYNEQFF.

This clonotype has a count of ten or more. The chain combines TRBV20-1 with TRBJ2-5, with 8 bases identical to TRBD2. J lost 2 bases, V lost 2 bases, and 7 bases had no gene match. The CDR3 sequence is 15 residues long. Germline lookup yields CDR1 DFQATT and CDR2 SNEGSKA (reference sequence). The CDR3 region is CSARRGGGPQETQYF. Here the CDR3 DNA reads TGCAGTGCTAGAAGGGGCGGGGGGCCTCAAGAGACCCAGTACTTC.

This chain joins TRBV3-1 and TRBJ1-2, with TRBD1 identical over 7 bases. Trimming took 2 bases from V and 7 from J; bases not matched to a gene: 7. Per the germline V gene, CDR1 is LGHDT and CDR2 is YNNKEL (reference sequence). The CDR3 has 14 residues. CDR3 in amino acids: CASSQWRDSTGYTF. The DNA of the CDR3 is TGTGCCAGCAGCCAATGGAGGGACAGTACTGGCTACACCTTC.

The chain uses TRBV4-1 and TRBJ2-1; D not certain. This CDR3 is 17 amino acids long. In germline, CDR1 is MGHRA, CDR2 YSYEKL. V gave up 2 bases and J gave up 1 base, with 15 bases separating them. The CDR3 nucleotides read TGCGCCAGCAGCCAACCTACGGGTTATGGGTCCTACAATGAGCAGTTCTTC. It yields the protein CASSQPTGYGSYNEQFF.

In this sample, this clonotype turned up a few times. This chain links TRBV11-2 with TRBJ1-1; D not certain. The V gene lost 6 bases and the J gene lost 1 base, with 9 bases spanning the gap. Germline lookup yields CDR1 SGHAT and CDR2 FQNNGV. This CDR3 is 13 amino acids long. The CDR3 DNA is TGTGCCAGCAGATTGGGCCCGAACACTGAAGCTTTCTTT. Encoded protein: CASRLGPNTEAFF.

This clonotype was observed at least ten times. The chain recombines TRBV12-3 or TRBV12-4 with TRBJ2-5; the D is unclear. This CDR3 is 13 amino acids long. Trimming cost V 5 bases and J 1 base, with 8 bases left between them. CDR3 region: CASSLGPQETQYF. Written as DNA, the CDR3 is TGTGCCAGCAGTCTTGGACCCCAAGAGACCCAGTACTTC.

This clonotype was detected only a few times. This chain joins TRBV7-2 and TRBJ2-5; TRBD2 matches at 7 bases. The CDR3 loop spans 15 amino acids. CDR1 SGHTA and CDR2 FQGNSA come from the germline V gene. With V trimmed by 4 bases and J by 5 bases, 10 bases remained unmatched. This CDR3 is CASSWTAGVGETQYF. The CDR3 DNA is TGTGCCAGCAGCTGGACGGCGGGGGTTGGGGAGACCCAGTACTTC.

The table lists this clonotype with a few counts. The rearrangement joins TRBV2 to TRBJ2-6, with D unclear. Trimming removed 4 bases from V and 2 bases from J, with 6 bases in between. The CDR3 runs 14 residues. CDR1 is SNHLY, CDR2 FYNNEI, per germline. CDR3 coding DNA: TGTGCCAGCAGTGGGCTAGCTGGGGCCAACGTCCTGACTTTC. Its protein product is CASSGLAGANVLTF.

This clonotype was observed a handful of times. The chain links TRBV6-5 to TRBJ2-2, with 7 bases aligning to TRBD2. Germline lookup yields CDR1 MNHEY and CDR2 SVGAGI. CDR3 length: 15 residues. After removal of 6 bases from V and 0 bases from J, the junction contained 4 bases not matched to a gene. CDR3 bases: TGTGCCAGCAGCCCCGCGGGGGCGAACACCGGGGAGCTGTTTTTT. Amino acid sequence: CASSPAGANTGELFF.

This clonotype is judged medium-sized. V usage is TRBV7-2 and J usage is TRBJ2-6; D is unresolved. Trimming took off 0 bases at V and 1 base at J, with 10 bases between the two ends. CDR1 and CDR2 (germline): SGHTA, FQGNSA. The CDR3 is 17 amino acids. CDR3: CASSLAYLRSGANVLTF. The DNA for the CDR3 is TGTGCCAGCAGCTTAGCGTATTTGAGGTCTGGGGCCAACGTCCTGACTTTC. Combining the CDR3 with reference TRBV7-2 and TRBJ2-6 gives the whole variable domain GAGVSQSPSNKVTEKGKDVELRCDPISGHTALYWYRQSLGQGLEFLIYFQGNSAPDKSGLPSDRFSAERTGGSVSTLTIQRTQQEDSAVYLCASSLAYLRSGANVLTFGAGSRLTVL.

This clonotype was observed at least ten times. Written as DNA, the CDR3 is TGCGCCAGCAGCTTGGTAGCGGGGGAAAATGAGCAGTTCTTC. Amino acids: CASSLVAGENEQFF. J is TRBJ2-1 and V is TRBV5-1; 9 nucleotides line up with TRBD2. The CDR3 spans 14 residues. The trim removed 0 bases at V and 7 bases at J, leaving 2 bases unmatched. Per germline, CDR1 SGHRS and CDR2 YFSETQ.

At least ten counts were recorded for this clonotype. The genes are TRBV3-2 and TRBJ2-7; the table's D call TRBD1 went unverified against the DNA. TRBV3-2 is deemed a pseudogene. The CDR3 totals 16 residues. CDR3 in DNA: TGTGCCAGCAGCCGAGTCCGGGACCCCAGCTCCTACGAGCAGTACTTC. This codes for CASSRVRDPSSYEQYF.

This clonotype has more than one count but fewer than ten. The CDR3 reads CASSRDRGNYGYTF. The CDR3 DNA reads TGTGCCAGTAGTCGCGACAGGGGGAACTATGGCTACACCTTC. The genes are TRBV19 and TRBJ1-2, with 9 bases fitting TRBD1. The length of the CDR3 is 14 residues. V shed 5 bases, J shed 2 bases, and the junction held 3 bases outside the gene matches. Germline V gene sequence: CDR1 LNHDA, CDR2 SQIVND (reference sequence).

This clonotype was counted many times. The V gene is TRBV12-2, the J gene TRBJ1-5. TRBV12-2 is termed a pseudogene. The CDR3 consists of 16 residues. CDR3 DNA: TGTGCAAGTCGCTTCCCTCCCAGGGGTAACAATCAGCCCCAGCATTTT. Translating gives CASRFPPRGNNQPQHF.

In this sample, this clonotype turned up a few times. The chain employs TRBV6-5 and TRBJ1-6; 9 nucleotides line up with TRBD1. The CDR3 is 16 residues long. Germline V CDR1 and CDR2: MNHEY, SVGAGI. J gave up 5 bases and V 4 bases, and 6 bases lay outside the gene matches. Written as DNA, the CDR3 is TGTGCCAGCAGTTCCCGACAGGGGGTCAATAATTCACCCCTCCACTTT. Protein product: CASSSRQGVNNSPLHF.

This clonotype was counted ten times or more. The CDR3 spells CASSVAEGYEQYV. The CDR3 DNA sequence: TGTGCCAGCTCAGTAGCTGAGGGTTACGAGCAGTACGTC. The V gene is TRBV18, the J gene TRBJ2-7; possible D gene TRBD2, 5 bases. This CDR3 spans 13 amino acids. The V gene lost 5 bases and the J gene lost 4 bases, with 12 bases spanning the gap. CDR1 is KGHSH, CDR2 LQKENI, per germline.

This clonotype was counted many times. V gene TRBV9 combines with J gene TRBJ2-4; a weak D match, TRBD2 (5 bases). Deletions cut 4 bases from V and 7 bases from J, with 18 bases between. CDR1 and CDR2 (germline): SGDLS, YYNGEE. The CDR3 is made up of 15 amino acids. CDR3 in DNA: TGTGCCAGCAGCACCCGGGATGGGGTTACGAACATTCAGTACTTC. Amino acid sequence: CASSTRDGVTNIQYF.

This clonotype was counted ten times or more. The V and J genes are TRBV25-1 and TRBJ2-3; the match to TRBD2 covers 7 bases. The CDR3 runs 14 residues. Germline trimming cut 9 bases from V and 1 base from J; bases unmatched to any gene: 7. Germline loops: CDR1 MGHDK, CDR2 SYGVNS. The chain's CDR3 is CASNLAAGTDTQYF. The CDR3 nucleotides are TGTGCCAGTAACCTAGCGGCTGGCACAGATACGCAGTATTTT.

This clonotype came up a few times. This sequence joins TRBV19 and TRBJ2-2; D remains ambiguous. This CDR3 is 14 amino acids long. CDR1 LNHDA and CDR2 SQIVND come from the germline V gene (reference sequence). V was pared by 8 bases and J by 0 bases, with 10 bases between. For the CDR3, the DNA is TGTGCCAGTTCCTGGTTCGCGAACACCGGGGAGCTGTTTTTT. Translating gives CASSWFANTGELFF. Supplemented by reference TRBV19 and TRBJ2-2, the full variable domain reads DGGITQSPKYLFRKEGQNVTLSCEQNLNHDAMYWYRQDPGQGLRLIYYSQIVNDFQKGDIAEGYSVSREKKESFPLTVTSAQKNPTAFYLCASSWFANTGELFFGEGSRLTVL.

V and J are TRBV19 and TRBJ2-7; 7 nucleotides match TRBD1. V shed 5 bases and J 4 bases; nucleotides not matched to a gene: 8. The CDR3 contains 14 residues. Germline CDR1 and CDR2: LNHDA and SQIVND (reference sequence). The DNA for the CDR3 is TGTGCCAGTAGTCTCCCGGGACAGAGGTACGAGCAGTACTTC. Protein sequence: CASSLPGQRYEQYF.

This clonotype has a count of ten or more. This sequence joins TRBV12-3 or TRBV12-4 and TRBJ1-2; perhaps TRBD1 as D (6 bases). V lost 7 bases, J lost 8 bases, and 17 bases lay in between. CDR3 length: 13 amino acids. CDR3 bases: TGTGCCAGCACCATTACACAGGGCCTGGGCTACACCTTC. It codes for CASTITQGLGYTF.

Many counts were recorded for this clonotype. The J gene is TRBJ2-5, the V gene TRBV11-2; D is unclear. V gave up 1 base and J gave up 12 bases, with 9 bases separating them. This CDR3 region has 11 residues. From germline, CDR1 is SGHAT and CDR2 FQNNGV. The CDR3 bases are TGTGCCAGCAGCTTAGGACCCTCCAAGTACTTC. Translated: CASSLGPSKYF.